Here is one TCR beta chain with its context. The antigen remains undetermined. The sample is drawn from a study of OX40 agonist ivuxolimab in advanced cancers. Findings of the study overall: Partly responding patients at 0.1-3.0 mg/kg showed some of the smallest clonal expansion.

Germline lookup yields CDR1 SNHLY and CDR2 FYNNEI. Trimming removed 5 bases at V and 0 bases at J, with 14 bases between. The CDR3 has 16 amino acids. Some clones are missing from TCRdb's copy, which holds only in-frame ones; the method was immunoSEQ multiplex PCR. The sample consists of just under 80,000 clones, about 91% of them appearing once. This clonotype was sampled from an adult with an advanced solid tumor such as melanoma, head and neck, liver or kidney cancer. The chain joins TRBV2 to TRBJ1-5; no definite D call. The sample here was CD4+ or CD8+ T cells sorted from blood, taken in a trial of the OX40 agonist ivuxolimab. The CDR3 DNA reads as TGTGCCAGCAGTCACTATGGGAATCGTAGCAATCAGCCCCAGCATTTT. Protein: CASSHYGNRSNQPQHF.